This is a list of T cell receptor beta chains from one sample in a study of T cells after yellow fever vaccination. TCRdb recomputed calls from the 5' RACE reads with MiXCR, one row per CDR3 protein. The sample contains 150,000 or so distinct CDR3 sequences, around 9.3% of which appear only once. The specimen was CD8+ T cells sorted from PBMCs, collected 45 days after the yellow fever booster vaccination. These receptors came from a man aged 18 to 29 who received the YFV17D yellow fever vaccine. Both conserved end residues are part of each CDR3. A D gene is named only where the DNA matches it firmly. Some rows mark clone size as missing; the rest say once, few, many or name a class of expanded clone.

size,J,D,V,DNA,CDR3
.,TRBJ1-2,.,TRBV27,TGTGCCAGCAGTCCCCTCGGATCGGAGGAGTTTTATGGCTACACCTTC,CASSPLGSEEFYGYTF
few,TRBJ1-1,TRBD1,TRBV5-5,TGTGCCAGCAGCTGGACAGGGTCTGGCACTGAAGCTTTCTTT,CASSWTGSGTEAFF
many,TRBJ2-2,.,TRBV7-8,TGTGCCAGCAGCTTACTGGGCTTAAACACCGGGGAGCTGTTTTTT,CASSLLGLNTGELFF
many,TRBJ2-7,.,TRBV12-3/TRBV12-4,TGTGCCAGCAGTCCGTACACCGGGACATCTTCCTACGAGCAGTACTTC,CASSPYTGTSSYEQYF
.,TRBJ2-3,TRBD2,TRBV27,TGTGCCAGCAAGACGCGGGGGGTCACAGATACGCAGTATTTT,CASKTRGVTDTQYF
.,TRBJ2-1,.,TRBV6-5,TGTGCCAGCAGTTACGGGTGGGACTCCGAAAAATACAATGAGCAGTTCTTC,CASSYGWDSEKYNEQFF
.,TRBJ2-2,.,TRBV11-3,TGTGCCAGCAGGAGCCGGGACGGAGACACCGGGGAGCTGTTTTTT,CASRSRDGDTGELFF
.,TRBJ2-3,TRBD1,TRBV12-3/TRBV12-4,TGTGCCAGCAGCCGGACAGGGGGGCCAGATACGCAGTATTTT,CASSRTGGPDTQYF
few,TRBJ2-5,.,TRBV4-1,TGCGCCAGCAGCCAATTCGGACGGTTAGTAGCAGAGACCCAGTACTTC,CASSQFGRLVAETQYF
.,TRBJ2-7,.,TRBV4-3,TGCGCCAGCAGCCAAGATCGGCAGGGAGGCTCCTACGAGCAGTACTTC,CASSQDRQGGSYEQYF
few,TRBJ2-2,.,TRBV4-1,TGCGCCAGCAGCCATTTTGCGGGGGCCGGCACCGGGGAGCTGTTTTTT,CASSHFAGAGTGELFF
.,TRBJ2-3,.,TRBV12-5,TGTGCTAGTGGTTTGGTACGGGGTACCACAGATACGCAGTATTTT,CASGLVRGTTDTQYF
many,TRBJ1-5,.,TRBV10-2,TGCGCCAGCACCGAGGGTATGGGGCCGGGGAATCAGCCCCAGCATTTT,CASTEGMGPGNQPQHF
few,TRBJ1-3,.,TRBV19,TGTGCCAGCGCTCGGGACCATTACTCTGGAAACACCATATATTTT,CASARDHYSGNTIYF
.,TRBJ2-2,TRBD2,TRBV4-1,TGCGCCAGCCGCACTCCAGCGGGGGATAGGACCGGGGAGCTGTTTTTT,CASRTPAGDRTGELFF
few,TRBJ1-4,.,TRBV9,TGTGCCAGCAGCGCTCCTGGGACCTACGGGGAAAAACTGTTTTTT,CASSAPGTYGEKLFF